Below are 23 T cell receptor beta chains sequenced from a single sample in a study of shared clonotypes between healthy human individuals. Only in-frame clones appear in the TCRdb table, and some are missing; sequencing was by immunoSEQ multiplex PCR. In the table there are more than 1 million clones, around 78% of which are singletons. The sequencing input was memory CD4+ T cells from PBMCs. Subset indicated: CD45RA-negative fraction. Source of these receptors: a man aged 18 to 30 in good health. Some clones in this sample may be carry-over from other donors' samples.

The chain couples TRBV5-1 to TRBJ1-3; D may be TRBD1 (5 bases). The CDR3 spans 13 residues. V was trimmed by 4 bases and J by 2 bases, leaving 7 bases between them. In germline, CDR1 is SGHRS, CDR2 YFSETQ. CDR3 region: CASSPGPGNTIYF. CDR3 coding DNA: TGCGCCAGCAGCCCGGGGCCTGGAAACACCATATATTTT.

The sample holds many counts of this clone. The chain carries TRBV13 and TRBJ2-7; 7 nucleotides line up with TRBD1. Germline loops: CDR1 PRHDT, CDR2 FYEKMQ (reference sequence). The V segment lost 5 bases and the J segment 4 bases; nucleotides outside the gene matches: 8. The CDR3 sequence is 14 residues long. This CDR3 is CASSLRDSSYEQYF. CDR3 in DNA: TGTGCCAGCAGCCTCAGGGACAGTTCATACGAGCAGTACTTC.

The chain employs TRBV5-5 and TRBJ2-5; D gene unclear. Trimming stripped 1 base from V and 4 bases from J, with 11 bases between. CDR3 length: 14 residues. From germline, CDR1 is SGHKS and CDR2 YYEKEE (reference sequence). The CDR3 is CASSLSGARETQYF. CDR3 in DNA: TGTGCCAGCAGCTTGTCCGGAGCAAGAGAGACCCAGTACTTC.

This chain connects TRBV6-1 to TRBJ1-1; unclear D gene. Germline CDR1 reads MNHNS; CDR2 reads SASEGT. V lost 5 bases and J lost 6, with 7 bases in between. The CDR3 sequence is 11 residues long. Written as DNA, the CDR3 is TGTGCCAGCAGTTACGGTCCTGAAGCTTTCTTT. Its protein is CASSYGPEAFF.

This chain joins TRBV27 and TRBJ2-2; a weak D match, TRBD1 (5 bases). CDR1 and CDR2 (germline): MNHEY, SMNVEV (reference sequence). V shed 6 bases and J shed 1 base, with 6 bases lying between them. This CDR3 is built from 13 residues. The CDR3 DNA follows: TGTGCCAGCAGGGACAAGAACACCGGGGAGCTGTTTTTT. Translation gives CASRDKNTGELFF.

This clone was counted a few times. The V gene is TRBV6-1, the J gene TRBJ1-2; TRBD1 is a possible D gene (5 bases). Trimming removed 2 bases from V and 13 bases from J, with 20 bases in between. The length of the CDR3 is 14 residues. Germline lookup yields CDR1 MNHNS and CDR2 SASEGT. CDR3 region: CASSESLQAGRITF. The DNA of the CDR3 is TGTGCCAGCAGTGAAAGTTTACAGGCGGGTCGTATCACCTTC.

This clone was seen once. CDR3 in DNA: TGTGCCATCAGTGGAGAGAGCGGAGTTAGCACAGATACGCAGTATTTT. Translation gives CAISGESGVSTDTQYF. The chain recombines TRBV10-3 with TRBJ2-3; tentatively, D is TRBD2 (5 bases). The V gene's germline CDR1 is ENHRY and CDR2 SYGVKD. The V and J ends lost 4 bases and 0 bases respectively, with 14 bases between them. This CDR3 contains 16 residues.

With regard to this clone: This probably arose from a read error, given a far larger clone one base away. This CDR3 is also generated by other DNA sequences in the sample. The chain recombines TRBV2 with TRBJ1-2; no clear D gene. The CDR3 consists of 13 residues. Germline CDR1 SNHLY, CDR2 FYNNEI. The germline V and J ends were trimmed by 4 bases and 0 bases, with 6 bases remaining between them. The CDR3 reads CASSGTANYGYTF. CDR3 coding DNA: TGTGCCAGCAGTGGGACGGCTAACTATGGCTACACCTTC.

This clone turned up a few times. The CDR3: CASSQDVFLAGGRIRGYEQYF. CDR3 nucleotide sequence: TGTGCCAGCAGCCAAGATGTGTTCCTAGCGGGAGGTAGGATACGGGGCTACGAGCAGTACTTC. The rearrangement links TRBV4-2 to TRBJ2-7, with 11 bases identical to TRBD2. In germline, CDR1 is LGHNA, CDR2 YNFKEQ. This CDR3 comprises 21 residues. V trimming: 0 bases; J trimming: 3 bases; junction bases outside the gene matches: 19.

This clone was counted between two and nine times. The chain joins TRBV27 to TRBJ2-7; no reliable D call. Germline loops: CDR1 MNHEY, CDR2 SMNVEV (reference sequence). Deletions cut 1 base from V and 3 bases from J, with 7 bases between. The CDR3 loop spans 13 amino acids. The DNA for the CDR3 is TGTGCCAGCAGTTTATACTCCCACTACGAGCAGTACTTC. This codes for CASSLYSHYEQYF.

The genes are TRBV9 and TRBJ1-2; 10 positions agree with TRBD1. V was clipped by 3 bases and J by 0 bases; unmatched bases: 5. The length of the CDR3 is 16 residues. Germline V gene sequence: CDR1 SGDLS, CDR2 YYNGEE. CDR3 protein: CASSAAGQGTNYGYTF. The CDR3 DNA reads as TGTGCCAGCAGCGCAGCGGGACAGGGGACTAACTATGGCTACACCTTC.

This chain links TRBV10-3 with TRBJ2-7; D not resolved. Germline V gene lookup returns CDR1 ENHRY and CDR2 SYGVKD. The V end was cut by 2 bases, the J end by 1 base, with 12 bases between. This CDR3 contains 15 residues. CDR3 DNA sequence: TGTGCCATCAGTGAGGGTACCGGTCTGTCCTACGAGCAGTACTTC. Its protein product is CAISEGTGLSYEQYF.

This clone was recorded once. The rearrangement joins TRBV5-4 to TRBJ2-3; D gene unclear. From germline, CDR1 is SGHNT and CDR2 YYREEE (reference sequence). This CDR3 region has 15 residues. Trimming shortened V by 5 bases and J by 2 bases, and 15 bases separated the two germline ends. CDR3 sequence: CASRLPGGPTDTQYF. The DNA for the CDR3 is TGTGCCAGCAGGTTGCCCGGTGGGCCCACAGATACGCAGTATTTT.

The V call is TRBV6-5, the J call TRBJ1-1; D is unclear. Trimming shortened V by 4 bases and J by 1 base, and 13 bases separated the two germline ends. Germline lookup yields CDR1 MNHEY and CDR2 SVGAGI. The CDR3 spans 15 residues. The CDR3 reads CASSFMGLKNTEAFF. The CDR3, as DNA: TGTGCCAGCAGTTTCATGGGTCTTAAGAACACTGAAGCTTTCTTT.

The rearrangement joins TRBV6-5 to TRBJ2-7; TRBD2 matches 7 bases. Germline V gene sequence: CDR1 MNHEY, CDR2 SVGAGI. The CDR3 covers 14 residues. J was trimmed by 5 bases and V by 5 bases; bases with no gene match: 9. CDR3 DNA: TGTGCCAGCAGTCCGAGGACTAGTAGCGACGAGCAGTACTTC. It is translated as CASSPRTSSDEQYF.

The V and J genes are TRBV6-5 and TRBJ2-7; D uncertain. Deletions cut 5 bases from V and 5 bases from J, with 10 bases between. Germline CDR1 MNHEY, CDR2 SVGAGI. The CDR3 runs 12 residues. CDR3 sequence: CASSAPNHEQYF. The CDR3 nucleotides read TGTGCCAGCAGTGCCCCGAACCACGAGCAGTACTTC.

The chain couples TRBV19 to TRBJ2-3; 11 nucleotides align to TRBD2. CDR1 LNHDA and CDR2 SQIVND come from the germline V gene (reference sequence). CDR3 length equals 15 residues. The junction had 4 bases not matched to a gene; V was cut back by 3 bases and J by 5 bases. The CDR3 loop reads CASSITSGRVDTQYF. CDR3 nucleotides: TGTGCCAGTAGTATCACTAGCGGGAGAGTAGATACGCAGTATTTT.

The CDR3 spells CASSAGDPEDTQYF. CDR3 nucleotide sequence: TGTGCCAGCTCTGCGGGAGACCCAGAGGATACGCAGTATTTT. The chain uses TRBV18 and TRBJ2-3; 7 positions match TRBD2. The CDR3 consists of 14 residues. Per the germline V gene, CDR1 is KGHSH and CDR2 is LQKENI. V shed 6 bases, J shed 6 bases, and the junction held 9 bases outside the gene matches.

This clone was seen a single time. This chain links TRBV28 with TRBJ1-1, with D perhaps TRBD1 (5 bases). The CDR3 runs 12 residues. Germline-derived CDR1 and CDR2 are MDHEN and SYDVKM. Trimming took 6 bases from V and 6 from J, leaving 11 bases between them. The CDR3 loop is CASSRGPPEAFF. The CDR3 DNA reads TGTGCCAGCAGCCGGGGCCCGCCTGAAGCTTTCTTT.

The chain's CDR3 is CASSLAIRTGEVGYTF. The CDR3 DNA is TGTGCCAGCAGTTTAGCGATCCGGACAGGGGAGGTGGGCTACACCTTC. The rearrangement joins TRBV28 to TRBJ1-2, with 9 bases matching TRBD1. Germline CDR1 reads MDHEN; CDR2 reads SYDVKM. The CDR3 extends over 16 amino acids. With 2 bases clipped from V and 8 bases from J, the junction kept 12 bases outside the gene matches.

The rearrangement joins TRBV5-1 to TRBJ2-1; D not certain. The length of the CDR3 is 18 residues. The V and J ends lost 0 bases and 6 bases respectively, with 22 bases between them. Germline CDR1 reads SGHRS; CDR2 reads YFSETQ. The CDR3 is CASSLDNLGYSIPNEQFF. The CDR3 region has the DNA TGCGCCAGCAGCTTGGATAACCTGGGCTATTCTATCCCCAATGAGCAGTTCTTC.

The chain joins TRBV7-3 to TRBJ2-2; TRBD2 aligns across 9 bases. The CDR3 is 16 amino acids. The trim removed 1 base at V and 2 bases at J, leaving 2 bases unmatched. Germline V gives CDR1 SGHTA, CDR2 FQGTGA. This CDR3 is CASSLMTSGNTGELFF. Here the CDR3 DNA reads TGTGCCAGCAGCTTAATGACTAGCGGAAACACCGGGGAGCTGTTTTTT.

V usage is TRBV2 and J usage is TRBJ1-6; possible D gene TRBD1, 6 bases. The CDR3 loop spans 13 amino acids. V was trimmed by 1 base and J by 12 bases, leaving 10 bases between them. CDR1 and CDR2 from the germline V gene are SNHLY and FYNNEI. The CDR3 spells CASSEDTGIPLHF. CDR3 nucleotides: TGTGCCAGCAGTGAAGACACAGGGATACCCCTCCACTTT.